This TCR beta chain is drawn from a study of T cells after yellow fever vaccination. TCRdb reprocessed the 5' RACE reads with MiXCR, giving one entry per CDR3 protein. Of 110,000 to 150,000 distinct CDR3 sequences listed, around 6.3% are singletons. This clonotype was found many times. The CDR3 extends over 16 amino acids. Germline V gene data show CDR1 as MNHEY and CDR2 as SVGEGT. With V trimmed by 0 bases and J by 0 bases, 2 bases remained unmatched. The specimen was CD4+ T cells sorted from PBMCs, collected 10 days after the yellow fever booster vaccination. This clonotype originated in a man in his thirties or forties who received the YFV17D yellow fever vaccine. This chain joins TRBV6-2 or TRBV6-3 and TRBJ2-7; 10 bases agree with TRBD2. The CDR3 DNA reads TGTGCCAGCAGTTACTCCCCTAGCGGGAGCTCCTACGAGCAGTACTTC. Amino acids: CASSYSPSGSSYEQYF.